Below are 7 T cell receptor beta chains sequenced from a single sample in a study of T-cell reconstitution after alpha-beta-depleted transplantation in children. Unique molecular identifiers were incorporated when the TCRbeta library was constructed. One entry per CDR3 protein, called by TCRdb with MiXCR from the PCR reads. In the table there are hundreds of thousands of distinct CDR3 sequences, less than 15% of which are singletons. The sample here was PBMCs, taken from the stem cell graft. Every receptor here comes from a human donor who donated a stem cell graft to a child with Fanconi anemia.

This chain joins TRBV6-1 and TRBJ1-1; D ambiguous. Trimming removed 7 bases at V and 5 bases at J, with 17 bases between. The CDR3 contains 14 residues. The V gene's germline CDR1 is MNHNS and CDR2 SASEGT. CDR3 in DNA: TGTGCCAGCACCGAAAACCCCTCTCAAACTGAAGCTTTCTTT. It translates to CASTENPSQTEAFF.

The rearrangement joins TRBV20-1 to TRBJ2-5; tentatively, D is TRBD2 (6 bases). The CDR3 sequence is 12 residues long. The germline V gene encodes CDR1 DFQATT and CDR2 SNEGSKA (reference sequence). The V end was cut by 5 bases, the J end by 5 bases, with 12 bases between. The CDR3 sequence: CSADGTRETQYF. CDR3 DNA sequence: TGCAGTGCTGACGGGACTCGGGAGACCCAGTACTTC.

This clonotype was seen a handful of times. The chain has TRBV5-4 and TRBJ1-2, with 9 bases lining up with TRBD1. The CDR3 contains 14 residues. The junction had 6 bases not matched to a gene; V was cut back by 3 bases and J by 6 bases. Per the germline V gene, CDR1 is SGHNT and CDR2 is YYREEE (reference sequence). The CDR3 DNA follows: TGTGCCAGCAGCTATCGTGACAGGGGGGATGGCTACACCTTC. Amino acid sequence: CASSYRDRGDGYTF.

This chain links TRBV29-1 with TRBJ1-1; D is uncertain. The V end was cut by 3 bases, the J end by 7 bases, with 9 bases between. Per germline, CDR1 SQVTM and CDR2 ANQGSEA. This CDR3 has 11 amino acids. The CDR3 DNA sequence: TGCAGCGTTGAGGGGTGGGATGAAGCTTTCTTT. Its translation: CSVEGWDEAFF.

This clonotype was seen ten or more times. The V and J genes are TRBV20-1 and TRBJ1-2; D possibly corresponds to TRBD1 (5 bases). The CDR3 extends over 13 amino acids. V lost 0 bases to trimming and J lost 7 bases, with 12 bases between them. The germline V gene encodes CDR1 DFQATT and CDR2 SNEGSKA (reference sequence). CDR3 residues: CSARDRGIGGYTF. CDR3 DNA: TGCAGTGCTAGAGATCGGGGGATTGGTGGCTACACCTTC.

The rearrangement links TRBV29-1 to TRBJ2-1; TRBD2 matches 11 bases. The CDR3 loop spans 12 amino acids. Losses at the gene ends were 7 bases for V and 6 bases for J; bases not matched to a gene: 2. Germline CDR1 and CDR2: SQVTM and ANQGSEA. The CDR3 protein is CSAGTSGNEQFF. The CDR3 DNA sequence: TGCAGCGCCGGGACTAGCGGCAATGAGCAGTTCTTC.

This chain uses TRBV15 with TRBJ1-1; 10 bases fit TRBD1. V lost 0 bases to trimming and J lost 6 bases; unmatched junction nucleotides: 7. Germline V lookup: CDR1 LNHNV, CDR2 YYDKDF (reference sequence). This CDR3 has 16 residues. Here the CDR3 reads CATSRELTGQGSEAFF. DNA for the CDR3: TGTGCCACCAGCAGAGAACTAACGGGACAGGGGTCTGAAGCTTTCTTT.